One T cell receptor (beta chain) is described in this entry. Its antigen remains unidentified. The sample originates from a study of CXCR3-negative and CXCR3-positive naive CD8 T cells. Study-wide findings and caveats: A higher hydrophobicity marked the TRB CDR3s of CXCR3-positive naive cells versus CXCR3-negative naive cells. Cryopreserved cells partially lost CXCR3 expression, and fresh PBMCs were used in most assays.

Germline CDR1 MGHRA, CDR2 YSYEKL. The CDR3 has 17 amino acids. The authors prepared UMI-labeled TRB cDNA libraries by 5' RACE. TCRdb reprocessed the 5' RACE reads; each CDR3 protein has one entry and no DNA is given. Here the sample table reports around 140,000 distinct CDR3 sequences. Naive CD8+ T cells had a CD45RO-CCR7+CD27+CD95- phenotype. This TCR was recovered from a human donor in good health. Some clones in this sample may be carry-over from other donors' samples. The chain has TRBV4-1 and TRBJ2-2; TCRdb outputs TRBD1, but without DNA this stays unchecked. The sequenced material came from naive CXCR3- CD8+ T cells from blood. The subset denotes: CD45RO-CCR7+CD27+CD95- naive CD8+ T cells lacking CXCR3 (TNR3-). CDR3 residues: CASSHGTGVVLTGELFF.